This is a list of T cell receptor beta chains from one sample in a study of blood T cell repertoires in COVID-19. Sequencing used immunoSEQ multiplex PCR; TCRdb keeps in-frame clones, though not all of them. The sample holds 410,000 or so clones; about nine tenths are singletons and the top ten take 1.4%. Sequencing was done on a sample of peripheral blood. The receptors were gathered from a woman aged 25 to 39 with active or convalescent COVID-19. CDR3s include the opening cysteine and the closing phenylalanine or tryptophan. D genes are given only for firm matches. Size is omitted from some rows. Given values are once, few, many or a class for expanded clones.

TRBJ2-3,.,TRBV13,TRBD2,CASSFGTRSTDTQYF,TGTGCCAGCAGCTTCGGGACTAGGAGCACAGATACGCAGTATTTT
TRBJ2-2,.,TRBV10-1,.,CASSGQGGAGELFF,TGCGCCAGCAGTGGGCAGGGAGGCGCCGGGGAGCTGTTTTTT
TRBJ1-1,.,TRBV7-8,TRBD1,CASSSPQGLGNTEAFF,TGTGCCAGCAGTTCCCCACAGGGGCTTGGGAACACTGAAGCTTTCTTT
TRBJ2-2,few,TRBV6-4,.,CASSDSLGELFF,TGTGCCAGCAGTGACTCCCTGGGGGAGCTGTTTTTT
TRBJ1-5,.,TRBV2,TRBD1,CASSETDRVDGQPQHF,TGTGCCAGCAGTGAAACGGACAGGGTGGACGGCCAGCCCCAGCATTTT
TRBJ2-2,once,TRBV2,.,CASSEARSGAGELFF,TGTGCCAGCAGTGAAGCGAGGTCAGGGGCCGGGGAGCTGTTTTTT
TRBJ2-5,.,TRBV10-3,TRBD1,CAISEPGQGRETQYF,TGTGCCATCAGTGAGCCCGGACAGGGGAGAGAGACCCAGTACTTC
TRBJ2-2,.,TRBV2,TRBD2,CASRGTRTNTGELFF,TGTGCCAGCAGAGGGACTAGAACGAACACCGGGGAGCTGTTTTTT
TRBJ1-1,.,TRBV14,.,CASSQDRGRAFF,TGTGCCAGCAGCCAAGATCGAGGAAGAGCTTTCTTT
TRBJ1-2,.,TRBV10-2,TRBD1,CASTRQGAVDGYTF,TGCGCCAGCACCCGACAGGGGGCGGTTGATGGCTACACCTTC
TRBJ2-1,.,TRBV6-6,TRBD2,CASSSFGASGGNEQFF,TGTGCCAGCAGTTCATTTGGGGCTAGCGGGGGCAATGAGCAGTTCTTC
TRBJ2-1,.,TRBV5-5,TRBD2,CASSSQGLAGGWEQFF,TGTGCCAGCAGCTCCCAGGGACTAGCGGGGGGATGGGAGCAGTTCTTC
TRBJ2-1,.,TRBV30,TRBD2,CAWSVLAGGGNEQFF,TGTGCCTGGAGTGTGTTAGCGGGAGGTGGAAATGAGCAGTTCTTC
TRBJ2-7,.,TRBV7-9,.,CASSGWGSSYEQYF,TGTGCCAGCAGCGGATGGGGCAGCTCCTACGAGCAGTACTTC
TRBJ2-7,.,TRBV5-1,.,CASSSGTAYEQYF,TGCGCCAGCAGCTCGGGGACTGCCTACGAGCAGTACTTC
TRBJ1-1,.,TRBV19,.,CASSIYTGQNTEAFF,TGTGCCAGTAGTATTTACACCGGACAGAACACTGAAGCTTTCTTT
TRBJ2-2,.,TRBV7-9,.,CASSSPSGTKNTGELFF,TGTGCCAGCAGCTCCCCCTCCGGGACAAAAAACACCGGGGAGCTGTTTTTT
TRBJ2-3,.,TRBV7-2,TRBD2,CASSLVLAGGPGDTQYF,TGTGCCAGCAGCTTAGTACTAGCGGGGGGGCCGGGAGATACGCAGTATTTT
TRBJ2-5,.,TRBV18,.,CASSPQQGIAETQYF,TGTGCCAGCTCACCACAACAGGGTATCGCGGAGACCCAGTACTTC
TRBJ1-5,.,TRBV4-1,.,CASSQVLGARRTQHF,TGCGCCAGCAGCCAAGTTTTAGGGGCCCGTCGGACCCAGCATTTT
TRBJ2-1,.,TRBV29-1,TRBD2,CSVEGLRWTSGRDSYNEQFF,TGCAGCGTAGAGGGACTTCGTTGGACTAGCGGGAGGGACTCCTACAATGAGCAGTTCTTC
TRBJ1-4,few,TRBV9,.,CASSVDRGGVGEKLFF,TGTGCCAGCAGCGTAGATAGGGGTGGGGTTGGCGAAAAACTGTTTTTT
TRBJ1-1,.,TRBV12-3/TRBV12-4,.,CASSLEGQFAFF,TGTGCCAGCAGTCTAGAGGGGCAGTTCGCTTTCTTT
TRBJ2-7,.,TRBV27,.,CASREDSQTYEQYF,TGTGCCAGCAGGGAGGACAGTCAGACCTACGAGCAGTACTTC
TRBJ1-2,.,TRBV5-4,.,CASSLEGGAFNYGYTF,TGTGCCAGCAGCTTGGAAGGAGGCGCGTTTAACTATGGCTACACCTTC
TRBJ2-7,.,TRBV6-5,TRBD2,CATRERGPYEQYF,TGTGCCACGAGGGAGCGGGGACCCTACGAGCAGTACTTC
TRBJ1-2,.,TRBV12-3/TRBV12-4,.,CASSVQGNYGYTF,TGTGCCAGCAGTGTACAGGGTAACTATGGCTACACCTTC
TRBJ2-1,.,TRBV6-4,TRBD2,CASTPSGGARQFF,TGTGCCAGCACCCCTAGCGGGGGGGCCAGGCAGTTCTTC
TRBJ2-7,.,TRBV3-1/TRBV3-2,TRBD2,CASSQDRLAASGEQYF,TGTGCCAGCAGCCAAGACCGACTAGCAGCGAGTGGCGAGCAGTACTTC
TRBJ1-5,.,TRBV7-2,.,CASSSDIAQPQHF,TGTGCCAGCAGCTCTGACATTGCTCAGCCCCAGCATTTT
TRBJ1-1,.,TRBV19,.,CASNIGGEAFF,TGTGCCAGTAATATAGGTGGCGAAGCTTTCTTT
TRBJ2-5,.,TRBV25-1,.,CASSESTGNQETQYF,TGTGCCAGCAGTGAATCTACGGGGAACCAAGAGACCCAGTACTTC
TRBJ1-6,.,TRBV6-6,.,CASNPGTSYSPLHF,TGTGCCAGCAATCCCGGGACATCGTATTCACCCCTCCACTTT
TRBJ2-7,.,TRBV6-5,.,CASSSPGPLVHEQYF,TGTGCCAGCAGCTCGCCGGGTCCGCTAGTCCACGAGCAGTACTTC
TRBJ2-2,.,TRBV25-1,TRBD1,CASSEQGDTGELFF,TGTGCCAGCAGTGAACAGGGGGACACCGGGGAGCTGTTTTTT
TRBJ2-1,.,TRBV28,.,CASLPSGQGEQFF,TGTGCCAGCCTCCCCTCAGGGCAGGGTGAGCAGTTCTTC
TRBJ2-2,.,TRBV6-4,TRBD1,CASSDSELQGSGELFF,TGTGCCAGCAGTGACTCTGAACTACAGGGGTCCGGGGAGCTGTTTTTT
TRBJ2-2,.,TRBV19,TRBD2,CASNTGTSRNTGELFF,TGTGCCAGTAACACCGGGACTAGCCGGAACACCGGGGAGCTGTTTTTT
TRBJ2-3,.,TRBV9,TRBD2,CASSVVSSGGLTDTQYF,TGTGCCAGCAGCGTAGTTTCCAGCGGGGGGCTCACAGATACGCAGTATTTT
TRBJ1-4,.,TRBV7-9,.,CASRPIGAGNEKLFF,TGTGCCAGCAGACCTATAGGGGCCGGTAATGAAAAACTGTTTTTT
TRBJ1-5,.,TRBV6-5,TRBD1,CASSPRQGRQPQHF,TGTGCCAGCAGTCCAAGACAGGGGAGACAGCCCCAGCATTTT
TRBJ1-4,once,TRBV19,TRBD1,CASRHPAGTGGSGEKLFF,TGTGCCAGTAGACATCCGGCCGGGACAGGGGGCTCCGGTGAAAAACTGTTTTTT
TRBJ1-2,.,TRBV29-1,.,CSVEAGASYGYTF,TGCAGCGTTGAAGCAGGGGCCTCCTATGGCTACACCTTC
TRBJ2-1,.,TRBV19,.,CASRGITGYNEQFF,TGTGCCAGTAGAGGCATCACAGGGTATAATGAGCAGTTCTTC
TRBJ2-6,once,TRBV5-1,.,CASSLGERGVDSGANVLTF,TGCGCCAGCAGCTTGGGAGAAAGGGGTGTGGACTCTGGGGCCAACGTCCTGACTTTC
TRBJ1-1,few,TRBV19,.,CASSQRGDFKNTEAFF,TGTGCCAGTAGTCAAAGAGGGGACTTCAAAAACACTGAAGCTTTCTTT
TRBJ2-2,.,TRBV5-1,TRBD2,CASSHGLAGGPTGELFF,TGCGCCAGCAGTCACGGACTAGCGGGGGGCCCGACTGGGGAGCTGTTTTTT
TRBJ2-3,.,TRBV3-1/TRBV3-2,.,CASSQEVGLGTQYF,TGTGCCAGCAGCCAAGAGGTTGGACTGGGTACGCAGTATTTT
TRBJ2-7,.,TRBV5-4,.,CASSRPSGSYEQYF,TGTGCCAGCAGCCGGCCCTCAGGTTCCTACGAGCAGTACTTC
TRBJ2-7,.,TRBV6-2/TRBV6-3,.,CASSHLYEQYF,TGTGCCAGCAGCCACCTATACGAGCAGTACTTC
TRBJ2-3,.,TRBV9,.,CASSVAGGADTQYF,TGTGCCAGCAGCGTAGCCGGGGGTGCAGATACGCAGTATTTT
TRBJ1-2,.,TRBV5-1,.,CASSELTGSVGYTF,TGCGCCAGCAGCGAACTTACAGGGTCAGTTGGCTACACCTTC
TRBJ2-3,.,TRBV6-5,TRBD2,CASSLSRGATSDTQYF,TGTGCCAGCAGTTTATCGCGGGGGGCGACTTCGGATACGCAGTATTTT
TRBJ1-5,.,TRBV27,.,CASSPGHRFDQPQHF,TGTGCCAGCAGCCCGGGACATCGTTTCGATCAGCCCCAGCATTTT
TRBJ2-1,.,TRBV5-1,.,CASSLDLAIDEQFF,TGCGCCAGCAGCTTGGATCTAGCGATCGATGAGCAGTTCTTC
TRBJ2-7,.,TRBV6-5,.,CASSYSTLGSSYEQYF,TGTGCCAGCAGTTACTCGACCCTGGGGAGTAGCTACGAGCAGTACTTC
TRBJ2-7,.,TRBV3-1/TRBV3-2,TRBD2,CASSPSGGTSGYFSYEQYF,TGTGCCAGCAGCCCCTCCGGGGGGACTAGCGGCTACTTCTCCTACGAGCAGTACTTC
TRBJ1-6,.,TRBV27,TRBD1,CASRWDRGNSYNSPLHF,TGTGCCAGCAGGTGGGACAGGGGGAACTCCTATAATTCACCCCTCCACTTT
TRBJ1-2,.,TRBV5-4,.,CASSLGQNAGDYGYTF,TGTGCCAGCAGCTTGGGACAGAACGCTGGAGACTATGGCTACACCTTC